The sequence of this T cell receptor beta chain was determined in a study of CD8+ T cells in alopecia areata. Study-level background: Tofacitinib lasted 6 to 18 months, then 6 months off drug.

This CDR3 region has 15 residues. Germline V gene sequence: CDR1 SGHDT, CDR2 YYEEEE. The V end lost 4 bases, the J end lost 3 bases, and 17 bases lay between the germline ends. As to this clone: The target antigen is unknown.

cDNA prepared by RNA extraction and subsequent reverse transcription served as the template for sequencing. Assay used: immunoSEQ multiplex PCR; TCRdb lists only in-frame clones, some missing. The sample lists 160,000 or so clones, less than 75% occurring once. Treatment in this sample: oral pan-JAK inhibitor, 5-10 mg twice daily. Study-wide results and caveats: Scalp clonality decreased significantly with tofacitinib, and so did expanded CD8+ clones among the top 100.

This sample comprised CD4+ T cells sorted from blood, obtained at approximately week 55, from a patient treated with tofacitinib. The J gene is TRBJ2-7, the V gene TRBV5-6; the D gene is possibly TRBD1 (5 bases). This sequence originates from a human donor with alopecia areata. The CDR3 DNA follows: TGTGCCAGCAGCCCATCGACAGAATGGGGCTACGAGCAGTACTTC. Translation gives CASSPSTEWGYEQYF.